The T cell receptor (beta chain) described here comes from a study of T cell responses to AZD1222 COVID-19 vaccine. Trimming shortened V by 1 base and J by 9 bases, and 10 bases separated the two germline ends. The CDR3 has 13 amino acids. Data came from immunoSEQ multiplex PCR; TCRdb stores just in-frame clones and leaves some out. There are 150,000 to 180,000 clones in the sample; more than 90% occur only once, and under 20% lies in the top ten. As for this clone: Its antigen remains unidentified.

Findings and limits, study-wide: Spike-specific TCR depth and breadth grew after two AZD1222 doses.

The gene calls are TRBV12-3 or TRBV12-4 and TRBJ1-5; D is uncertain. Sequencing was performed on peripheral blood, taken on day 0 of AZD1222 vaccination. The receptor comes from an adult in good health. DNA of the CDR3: TGTGCCAGCAGTTTAGGGGCCACGGGGCCCCAGCATTTT. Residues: CASSLGATGPQHF.